These 11 T cell receptor beta chains share one sample of origin, sequenced in a study of CD4 T cells in relation to SARS-CoV-2 and coronaviruses. Unexposed donor CD4+ T cells date from about 2011-2019, before the COVID-19 pandemic. CD4+ T cells were isolated from the cells after more than 8 days of culture. No cognate antigen is known for these TCRs. TCRdb keeps only in-frame clones here, not all; method: immunoSEQ multiplex PCR. The sample yields roughly 24,000 clones, roughly 80% seen once. Sample: CD4+ T cells from PBMCs, cultured in vitro. These receptors all stem from a human donor in good health.

This clone came up a few times. V is TRBV4-1 and J is TRBJ2-3; D uncertain. V lost 0 bases and J lost 6, with 10 bases in between. Germline loops: CDR1 MGHRA, CDR2 YSYEKL. The CDR3 has 14 residues. Here the CDR3 DNA reads TGCGCCAGCAGCCAAGAACTGGAGCCTGATACGCAGTATTTT. This gives the protein CASSQELEPDTQYF.

The rearrangement joins TRBV10-1 to TRBJ2-3; D unresolved. Germline CDR1 reads WNHNN; CDR2 reads SYGVQD (reference sequence). The germline V and J ends were trimmed by 2 bases and 7 bases, with 10 bases remaining between them. This CDR3 region has 13 residues. The DNA of the CDR3 is TGCGCCAGCAGTGAGATCCGCTCGAATACGCAGTATTTT. Translating gives CASSEIRSNTQYF.

The chain carries TRBV4-1 and TRBJ2-2; 9 positions agree with TRBD1. The junction had 5 bases not matched to a gene; V was cut back by 3 bases and J by 6 bases. CDR3 length: 15 amino acids. Looked up from germline, CDR1 is MGHRA and CDR2 is YSYEKL. CDR3 in amino acids: CASSQGDRVSGELFF. In nucleotides, the CDR3 is TGCGCCAGCAGCCAGGGGGACAGGGTCTCCGGGGAGCTGTTTTTT.

V usage is TRBV24-1 and J usage is TRBJ2-3; 8 bases align to TRBD1. This CDR3 has 14 amino acids. Germline V CDR1 and CDR2: KGHDR, SFDVKD. With 10 bases clipped from V and 2 bases from J, the junction kept 7 bases outside the gene matches. CDR3: CATKGDRYTDTQYF. The CDR3 nucleotides are TGTGCCACTAAAGGGGACAGGTACACAGATACGCAGTATTTT.

In DNA, the CDR3 is TGTGCCAGCAGCTTGGGGACAGGGGGGTTAAGGACTGAAGCTTTCTTT. It is translated as CASSLGTGGLRTEAFF. The chain combines TRBV5-4 with TRBJ1-1, with 10 nucleotides matching TRBD1. Trimming cost V 0 bases and J 5 bases; bases outside gene matches: 7. Germline V CDR1 and CDR2: SGHNT, YYREEE (reference sequence). This CDR3 has 16 residues.

This clone occurred a few times. The chain has TRBV5-1 and TRBJ2-6; D unclear. CDR1 SGHRS and CDR2 YFSETQ come from the germline V gene. V lost 4 bases and J 0 bases, leaving 14 bases between the germline ends. The CDR3 consists of 17 residues. The DNA of the CDR3 is TGCGCCAGCAGCCTATCGGGCGGTAGCTCTGGGGCCAACGTCCTGACTTTC. This translates into CASSLSGGSSGANVLTF.

There are a few counts of this clone. The CDR3: CASGADRDGTSTDTQYF. The CDR3, as DNA: TGTGCTAGTGGCGCCGACCGGGACGGAACTAGCACAGATACGCAGTATTTT. V usage is TRBV12-5 and J usage is TRBJ2-3; D assignment may be TRBD1 or TRBD2 (5 bases each). CDR1 is LGHNT, CDR2 FRNRAP, per germline. The CDR3 has 17 residues. The V end was cut by 6 bases, the J end by 0 bases, with 19 bases between.

This clone was counted only a few times. J is TRBJ2-3 and V is TRBV7-9, with D uncertain. The V and J ends lost 8 bases and 8 bases respectively, with 14 bases between them. The CDR3 runs to 12 residues. Germline V lookup: CDR1 SEHNR, CDR2 FQNEAQ (reference sequence). CDR3 sequence (DNA): TGTGCCAGCGCAAACGCGGTGGGTACGCAGTATTTT. Translating gives CASANAVGTQYF.

The chain couples TRBV6-1 to TRBJ2-7; TRBD2 agrees at 8 bases. Germline lookup yields CDR1 MNHNS and CDR2 SASEGT. The junction had 6 bases not matched to a gene; V was cut back by 2 bases and J by 0 bases. The CDR3 runs 16 residues. The chain's CDR3 is CASSERLAPSSYEQYF. The CDR3 DNA follows: TGTGCCAGCAGTGAAAGACTAGCGCCGAGCTCCTACGAGCAGTACTTC.

The gene calls are TRBV14 and TRBJ1-2, with 8 bases fitting TRBD1. Germline V CDR1 and CDR2: SGHDN, FVKESK. CDR3 size: 13 residues. V shed 4 bases, J shed 6 bases, and the junction held 4 bases outside the gene matches. CDR3 sequence reads: CASSRTGLDGYTF. The CDR3 DNA reads TGTGCCAGCAGCCGGACAGGGTTAGATGGCTACACCTTC. Using reference TRBV14 and TRBJ1-2 for the parts outside the CDR3, the full variable domain is EAGVTQFPSHSVIEKGQTVTLRCDPISGHDNLYWYRRVMGKEIKFLLHFVKESKQDESGMPNNRFLAERTGGTYSTLKVQPAELEDSGVYFCASSRTGLDGYTFGSGTRLTVV.

J is TRBJ1-2 and V is TRBV5-8, with 7 bases lining up with TRBD1. V gave up 5 bases and J gave up 4 bases; unmatched junction bases: 17. The CDR3 consists of 17 residues. Germline values: CDR1 SGHTS, CDR2 YDEGEE. CDR3 residues: CASSTSWTGTAAYGYTF. The DNA of the CDR3 is TGTGCCAGCAGTACTTCTTGGACAGGCACCGCGGCCTATGGCTACACCTTC.